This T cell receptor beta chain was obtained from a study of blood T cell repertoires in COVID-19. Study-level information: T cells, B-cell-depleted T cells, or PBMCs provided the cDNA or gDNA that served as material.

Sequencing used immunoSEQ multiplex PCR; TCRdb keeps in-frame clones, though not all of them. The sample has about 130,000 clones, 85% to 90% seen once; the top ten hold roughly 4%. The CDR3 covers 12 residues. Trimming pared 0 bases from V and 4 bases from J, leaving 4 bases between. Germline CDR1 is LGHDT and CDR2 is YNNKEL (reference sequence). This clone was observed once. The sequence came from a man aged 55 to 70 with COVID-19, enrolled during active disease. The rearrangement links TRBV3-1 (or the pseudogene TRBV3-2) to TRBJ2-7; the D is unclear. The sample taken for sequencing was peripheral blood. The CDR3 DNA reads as TGTGCCAGCAGCCAAGAGACATACGAGCAGTACTTC. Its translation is CASSQETYEQYF.